A selection of T cell receptor beta chains follows, all from one sample in a study of PD-1 blockade in classical Hodgkin lymphoma. Assay used: immunoSEQ multiplex PCR; TCRdb lists only in-frame clones, some missing. This sample carries approximately 44,000 clones, less than 75% of them seen once, and the ten largest clones take approximately 3%. The material sequenced was peripheral blood mononuclear cells (PBMCs), taken before the fourth cycle of nivolumab. The origin of the receptors is a human donor with classical Hodgkin lymphoma. CDR3s include the opening cysteine and the closing phenylalanine or tryptophan. The order of the fields is V gene, clone size, J gene, D gene, CDR3 DNA, CDR3 protein. The D gene is left open where the match is weak. Clone size appears in some rows only: once, few, many, or a class for an expanded clone.

>TRBV4-2|NA|TRBJ2-6|NA
TGTGCCAGCAGCCAAGATAGGGACACCTCTGGGGCCAACGTCCTGACTTTC
CASSQDRDTSGANVLTF
>TRBV10-3|NA|TRBJ1-4|NA
TGTGCCATCAGTGAGAAAAGGGGGTTTAATGAAAAACTGTTTTTT
CAISEKRGFNEKLFF
>TRBV9|NA|TRBJ2-4|TRBD1
TGTGCCAGCAGCGTAGGACAGGGAAAGGAAAACATTCAGTACTTC
CASSVGQGKENIQYF
>TRBV28|NA|TRBJ1-2|TRBD1
TGTGCCAGCAGTAAGCCGGGACAGTATGGCTACACCTTC
CASSKPGQYGYTF
>TRBV30|few|TRBJ2-5|NA
TGTGCCTGGAGTCCGGGTGGGGGGAGAGAGACCCAGTACTTC
CAWSPGGGRETQYF
>TRBV4-1|NA|TRBJ2-7|NA
TGCGCCAGCAGCCAGTCGGACAGCAGTAAATCCTACGAGCAGTACTTC
CASSQSDSSKSYEQYF
>TRBV5-1|NA|TRBJ2-2|NA
TGCGCCAGCAGCTTGGTCATACCGAACACCGGGGAGCTGTTTTTT
CASSLVIPNTGELFF
>TRBV28|NA|TRBJ2-2|NA
TGTGCCAGCAGTTTATCCCGAACCGGGGAGCTGTTTTTT
CASSLSRTGELFF
>TRBV7-2|NA|TRBJ1-5|NA
TGTGCCAGCAGCTTAGAGTCAGGGGTTCTGAGTCAGCCCCAGCATTTT
CASSLESGVLSQPQHF
>TRBV7-9|NA|TRBJ1-4|NA
TGTGCCAGCAGCGCGGACGGGGCAACTAATGAAAAACTGTTTTTT
CASSADGATNEKLFF
>TRBV30|NA|TRBJ1-1|TRBD1
TGTGCCTGGAGTTTCAGGGGGCGGGGGACTGAAGCTTTCTTT
CAWSFRGRGTEAFF
>TRBV6-5|NA|TRBJ1-6|NA
TGTGCCAGCAGACCCACAGGGAATTCACCCCTCCACTTT
CASRPTGNSPLHF
>TRBV28|NA|TRBJ1-1|NA
TGTGCCAGCAGTACCACAGGGAACACTGAAGCTTTCTTT
CASSTTGNTEAFF
>TRBV28|once|TRBJ1-2|TRBD1
TGTGCCAGCAGATTCGAGGACAGGGCGCCGGGCGGCTACACCTTC
CASRFEDRAPGGYTF
>TRBV5-6|NA|TRBJ2-7|NA
TGTGCCAGCAGCTCGGCGGGTGAGGGGCTTTATCCCTACGAGCAGTACTTC
CASSSAGEGLYPYEQYF
>TRBV30|NA|TRBJ1-4|TRBD1
TGTGCCTGGGATGCCGGGACAGGGGGGGAAAAACTGTTTTTT
CAWDAGTGGEKLFF
>TRBV5-5|NA|TRBJ2-7|TRBD2
TGTGCCAGCAGCCCGAGGTTCCCTAGCGGGGGCTACGAGCAGTACTTC
CASSPRFPSGGYEQYF
>TRBV19|once|TRBJ2-2|TRBD1
TGTGCCAGTAGTACCTTACAGGGGGCGGGGACCGGGGAGCTGTTTTTT
CASSTLQGAGTGELFF
>TRBV5-1|NA|TRBJ1-4|NA
TGCGCCAGCAGCTTGGGGCGGTCTAATGAAAAACTGTTTTTT
CASSLGRSNEKLFF
>TRBV14|NA|TRBJ2-5|TRBD2
TGTGCCAGCAGTCATCAGCGGGGGCCGCAAGAGACCCAGTACTTC
CASSHQRGPQETQYF
>TRBV7-8|NA|TRBJ1-5|NA
TGTGCCAGCAGCTTAGAAGCAGGGGCCCAGCCCCAGCATTTT
CASSLEAGAQPQHF
>TRBV7-2|NA|TRBJ2-1|NA
TGTGCCAGCAGCTTAGACGGATCCTCCTACAATGAGCAGTTCTTC
CASSLDGSSYNEQFF
>TRBV13|NA|TRBJ2-1|TRBD1
TGTGCCAGCAGTCCACCGCGGGGACAGGGGTTAGGATTTCACAATGAGCAGTTCTTC
CASSPPRGQGLGFHNEQFF
>TRBV6-1|NA|TRBJ2-1|TRBD2
TGTGCCAGCAGTGAAGGGGCGGGGGGGCTCTACAATGAGCAGTTCTTC
CASSEGAGGLYNEQFF
>TRBV29-1|NA|TRBJ1-2|NA
TGCAGCGCACCGGGGGGGTCTGACTATGGCTACACCTTC
CSAPGGSDYGYTF
>TRBV30|NA|TRBJ1-3|NA
TGTGCCTGGAGTGGAGCCGGAAACACCATATATTTT
CAWSGAGNTIYF
>TRBV7-9|NA|TRBJ2-2|NA
TGTGCCAGCAGCCCTCCCCTGGGGGGGACAAACACCGGGGAGCTGTTTTTT
CASSPPLGGTNTGELFF
>TRBV18|NA|TRBJ2-5|NA
TGTGCCAGCTCACCAAATGGCGGACAGCAAGAGACCCAGTACTTC
CASSPNGGQQETQYF
>TRBV7-2|few|TRBJ2-3|NA
TGTGCCAGCAGCCCCAGCACAGATACGCAGTATTTT
CASSPSTDTQYF
>TRBV6-5|NA|TRBJ2-5|NA
TGTGCCAGCAGCAGGCTCGGGACAAGACAAGAGACCCAGTACTTC
CASSRLGTRQETQYF
>TRBV5-6|few|TRBJ1-4|TRBD1
TGTGCCAGCAGCATACAGGGGTCTTCGGGGGAAAAACTGTTTTTT
CASSIQGSSGEKLFF
>TRBV4-1|NA|TRBJ2-1|TRBD2
TGCGCCAGCAAGGGACTAGCGGGCCTTAGCTCCTACAATGAGCAGTTCTTC
CASKGLAGLSSYNEQFF
>TRBV30|NA|TRBJ2-1|TRBD2
TGTGCCTGGTCCGGGACTAGCGGGACCAATGAGCAGTTCTTC
CAWSGTSGTNEQFF